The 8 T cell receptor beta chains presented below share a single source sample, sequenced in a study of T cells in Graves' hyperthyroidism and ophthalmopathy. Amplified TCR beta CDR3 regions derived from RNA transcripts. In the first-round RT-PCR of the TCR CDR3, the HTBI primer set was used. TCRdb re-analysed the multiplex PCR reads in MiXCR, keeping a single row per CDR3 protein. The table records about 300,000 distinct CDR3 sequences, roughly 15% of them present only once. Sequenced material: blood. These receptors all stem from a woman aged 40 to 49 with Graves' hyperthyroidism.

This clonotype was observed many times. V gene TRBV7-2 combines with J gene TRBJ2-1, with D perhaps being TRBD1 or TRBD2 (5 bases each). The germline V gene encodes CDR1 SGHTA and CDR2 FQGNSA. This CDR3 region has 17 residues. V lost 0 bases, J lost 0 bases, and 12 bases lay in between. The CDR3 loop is CASSLAQGSASYNEQFF. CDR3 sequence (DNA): TGTGCCAGCAGCTTAGCGCAGGGTAGCGCCTCCTACAATGAGCAGTTCTTC.

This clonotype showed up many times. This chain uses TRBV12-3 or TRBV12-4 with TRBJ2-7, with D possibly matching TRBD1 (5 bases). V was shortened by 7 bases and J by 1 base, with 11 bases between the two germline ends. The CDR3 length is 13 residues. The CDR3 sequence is CASTKGVSYEQYF. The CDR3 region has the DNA TGTGCCAGCACCAAAGGGGTTTCCTACGAGCAGTACTTC.

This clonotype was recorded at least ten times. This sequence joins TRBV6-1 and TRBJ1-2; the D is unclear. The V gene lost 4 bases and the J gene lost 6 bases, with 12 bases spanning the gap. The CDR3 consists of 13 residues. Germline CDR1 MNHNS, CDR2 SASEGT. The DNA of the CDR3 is TGTGCCAGCAGTGTTATCTTTCGGGATGGCTACACCTTC. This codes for CASSVIFRDGYTF.

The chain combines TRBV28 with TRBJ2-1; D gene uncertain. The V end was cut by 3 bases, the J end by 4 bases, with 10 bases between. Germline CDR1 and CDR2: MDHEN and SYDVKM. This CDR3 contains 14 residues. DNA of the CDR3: TGTGCCAGCAGTTTCCTAGTTGGGTACAATGAGCAGTTCTTC. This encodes CASSFLVGYNEQFF. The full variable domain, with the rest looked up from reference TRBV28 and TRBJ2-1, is DVKVTQSSRYLVKRTGEKVFLECVQDMDHENMFWYRQDPGLGLRLIYFSYDVKMKEKGDIPEGYSVSREKKERFSLILESASTNQTSMYLCASSFLVGYNEQFFGPGTRLTVL.

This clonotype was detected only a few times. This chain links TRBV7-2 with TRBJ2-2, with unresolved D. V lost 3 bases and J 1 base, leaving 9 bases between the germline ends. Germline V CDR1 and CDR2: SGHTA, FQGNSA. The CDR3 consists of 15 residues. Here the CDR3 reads CASSFRPGNTGELFF. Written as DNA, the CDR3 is TGTGCCAGCAGCTTCCGGCCAGGGAACACCGGGGAGCTGTTTTTT.

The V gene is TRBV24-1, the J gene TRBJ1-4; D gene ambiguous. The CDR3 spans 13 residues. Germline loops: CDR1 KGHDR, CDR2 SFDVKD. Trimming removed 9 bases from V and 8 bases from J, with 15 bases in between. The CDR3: CATSGPREEKLFF. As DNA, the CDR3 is TGTGCCACCTCGGGCCCTCGGGAGGAAAAACTGTTTTTT.

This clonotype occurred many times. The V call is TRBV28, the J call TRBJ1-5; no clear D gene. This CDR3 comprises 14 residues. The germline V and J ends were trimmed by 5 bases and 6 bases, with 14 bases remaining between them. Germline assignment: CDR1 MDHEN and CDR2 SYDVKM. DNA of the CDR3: TGTGCCAGCAGTCCCGCGACCGGGAGTCAGCCCCAGCATTTT. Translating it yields CASSPATGSQPQHF.

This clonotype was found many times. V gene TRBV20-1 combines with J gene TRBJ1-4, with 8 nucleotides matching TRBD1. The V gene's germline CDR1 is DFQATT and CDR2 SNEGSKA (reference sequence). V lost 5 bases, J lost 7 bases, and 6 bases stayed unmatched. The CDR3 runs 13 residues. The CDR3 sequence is CSASGGKGEKLFF. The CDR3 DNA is TGCAGTGCTTCAGGGGGCAAGGGTGAAAAACTGTTTTTT.